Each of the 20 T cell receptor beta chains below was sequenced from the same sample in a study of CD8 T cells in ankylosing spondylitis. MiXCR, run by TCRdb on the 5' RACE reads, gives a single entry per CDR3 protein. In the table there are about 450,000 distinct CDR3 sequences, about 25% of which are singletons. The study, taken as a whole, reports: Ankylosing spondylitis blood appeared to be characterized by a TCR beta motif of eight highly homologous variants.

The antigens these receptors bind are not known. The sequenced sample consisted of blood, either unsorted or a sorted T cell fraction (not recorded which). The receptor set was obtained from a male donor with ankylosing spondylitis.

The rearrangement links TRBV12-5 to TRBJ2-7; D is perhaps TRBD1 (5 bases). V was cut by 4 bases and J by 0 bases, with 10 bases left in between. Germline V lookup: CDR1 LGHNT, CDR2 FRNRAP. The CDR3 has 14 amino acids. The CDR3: CASGYWGSSYEQYV. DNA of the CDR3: TGTGCTAGTGGTTATTGGGGCAGCTCCTACGAGCAGTACGTC.

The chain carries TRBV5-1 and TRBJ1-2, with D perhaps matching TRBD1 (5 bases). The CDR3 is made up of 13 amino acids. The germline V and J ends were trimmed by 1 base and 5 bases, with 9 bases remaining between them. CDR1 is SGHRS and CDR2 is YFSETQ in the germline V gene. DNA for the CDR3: TGCGCCAGCAGCTTGTTAGGGGAATATGGCTACACCTTC. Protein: CASSLLGEYGYTF.

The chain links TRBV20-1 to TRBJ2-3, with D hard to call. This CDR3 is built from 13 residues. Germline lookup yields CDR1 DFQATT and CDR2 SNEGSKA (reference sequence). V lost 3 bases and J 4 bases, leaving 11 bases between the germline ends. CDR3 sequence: CSASTVDPDTQYF. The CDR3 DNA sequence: TGCAGTGCTAGTACTGTGGATCCAGATACGCAGTATTTT.

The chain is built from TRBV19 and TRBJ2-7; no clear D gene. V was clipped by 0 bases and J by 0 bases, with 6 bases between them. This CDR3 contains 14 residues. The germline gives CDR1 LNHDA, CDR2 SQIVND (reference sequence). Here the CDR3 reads CASSIEAGSYEQYF. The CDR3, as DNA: TGTGCCAGTAGTATAGAGGCAGGCTCCTACGAGCAGTACTTC. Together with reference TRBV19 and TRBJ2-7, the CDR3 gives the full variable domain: DGGITQSPKYLFRKEGQNVTLSCEQNLNHDAMYWYRQDPGQGLRLIYYSQIVNDFQKGDIAEGYSVSREKKESFPLTVTSAQKNPTAFYLCASSIEAGSYEQYFGPGTRLTVT.

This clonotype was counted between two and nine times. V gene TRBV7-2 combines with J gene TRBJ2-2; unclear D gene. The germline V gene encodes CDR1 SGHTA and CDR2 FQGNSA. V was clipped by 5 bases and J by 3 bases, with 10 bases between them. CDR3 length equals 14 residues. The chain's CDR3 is CASSPALYTGELFF. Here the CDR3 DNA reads TGTGCCAGCAGCCCAGCCCTGTACACCGGGGAGCTGTTTTTT.

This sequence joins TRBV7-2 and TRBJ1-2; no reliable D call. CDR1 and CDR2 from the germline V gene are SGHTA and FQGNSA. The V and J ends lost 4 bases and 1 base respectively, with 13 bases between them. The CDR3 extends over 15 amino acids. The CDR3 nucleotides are TGTGCCAGCAGCTCCAAGCTTGAAAGTAACTATGGCTACACCTTC. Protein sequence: CASSSKLESNYGYTF.

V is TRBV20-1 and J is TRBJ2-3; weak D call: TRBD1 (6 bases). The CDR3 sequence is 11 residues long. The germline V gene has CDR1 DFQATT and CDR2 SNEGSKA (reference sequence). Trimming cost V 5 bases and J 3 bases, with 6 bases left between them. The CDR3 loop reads CSAQGTDTQYF. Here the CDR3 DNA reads TGCAGTGCTCAGGGGACAGATACGCAGTATTTT.

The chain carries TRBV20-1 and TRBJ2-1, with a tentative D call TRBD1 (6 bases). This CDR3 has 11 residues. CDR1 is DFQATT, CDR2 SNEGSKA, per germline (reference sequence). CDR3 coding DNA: TGCATTATTCAGGGGTTCAATGAGCAGTTCTTC. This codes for CIIQGFNEQFF.

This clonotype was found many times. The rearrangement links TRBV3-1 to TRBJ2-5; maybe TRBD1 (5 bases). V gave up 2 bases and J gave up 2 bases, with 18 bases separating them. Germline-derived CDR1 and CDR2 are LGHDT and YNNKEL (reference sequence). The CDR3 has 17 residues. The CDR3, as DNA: TGTGCCAGCAGCCAAAACCCCAGCCAAGGGGTACAAGAGACCCAGTACTTC. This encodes CASSQNPSQGVQETQYF.

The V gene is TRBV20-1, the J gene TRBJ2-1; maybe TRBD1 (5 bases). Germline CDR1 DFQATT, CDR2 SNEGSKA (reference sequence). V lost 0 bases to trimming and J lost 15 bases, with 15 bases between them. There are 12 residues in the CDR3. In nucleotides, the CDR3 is TGCAGTGCTAGAGATCGGCAGGGCGTCCTGTTCTTC. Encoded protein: CSARDRQGVLFF.

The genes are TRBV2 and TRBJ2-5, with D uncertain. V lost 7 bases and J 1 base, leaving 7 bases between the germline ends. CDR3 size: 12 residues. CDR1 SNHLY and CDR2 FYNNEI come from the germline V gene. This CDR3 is CASTYSQETQYF. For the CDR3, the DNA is TGTGCCAGCACGTACAGCCAAGAGACCCAGTACTTC.

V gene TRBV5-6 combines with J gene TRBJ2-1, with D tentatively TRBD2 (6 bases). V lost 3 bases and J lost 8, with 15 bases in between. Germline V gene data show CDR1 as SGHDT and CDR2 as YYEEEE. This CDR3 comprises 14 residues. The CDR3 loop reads CASSSRGWMYEQFF. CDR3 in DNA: TGTGCCAGCAGCTCACGGGGGTGGATGTATGAGCAGTTCTTC.

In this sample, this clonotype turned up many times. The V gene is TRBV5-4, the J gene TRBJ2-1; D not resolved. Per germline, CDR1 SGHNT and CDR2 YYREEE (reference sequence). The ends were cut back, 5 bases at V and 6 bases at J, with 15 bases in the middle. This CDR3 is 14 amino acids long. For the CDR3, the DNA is TGTGCCAGCAGGGCAGGAGTTAATAGCAATGAGCAGTTCTTC. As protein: CASRAGVNSNEQFF.

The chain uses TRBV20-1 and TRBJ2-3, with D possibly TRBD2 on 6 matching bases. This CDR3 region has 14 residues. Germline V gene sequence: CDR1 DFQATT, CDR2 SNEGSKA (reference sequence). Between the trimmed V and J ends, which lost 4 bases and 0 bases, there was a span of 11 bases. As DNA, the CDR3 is TGCAGTGCTATACGGACTACTAGCACAGATACGCAGTATTTT. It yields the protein CSAIRTTSTDTQYF.

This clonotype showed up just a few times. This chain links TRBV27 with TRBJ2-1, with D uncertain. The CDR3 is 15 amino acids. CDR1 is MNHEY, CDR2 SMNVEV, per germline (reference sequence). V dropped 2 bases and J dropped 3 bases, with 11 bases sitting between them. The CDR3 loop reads CASSLGRNYYNEQFF. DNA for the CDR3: TGTGCCAGCAGTTTAGGACGGAATTACTACAATGAGCAGTTCTTC.

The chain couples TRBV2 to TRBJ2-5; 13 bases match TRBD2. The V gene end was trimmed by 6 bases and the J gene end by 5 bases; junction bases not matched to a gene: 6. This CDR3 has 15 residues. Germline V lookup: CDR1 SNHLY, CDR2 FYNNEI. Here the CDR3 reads CASSRLAGGGETQYF. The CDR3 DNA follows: TGTGCCAGCAGCCGACTAGCGGGAGGTGGGGAGACCCAGTACTTC.

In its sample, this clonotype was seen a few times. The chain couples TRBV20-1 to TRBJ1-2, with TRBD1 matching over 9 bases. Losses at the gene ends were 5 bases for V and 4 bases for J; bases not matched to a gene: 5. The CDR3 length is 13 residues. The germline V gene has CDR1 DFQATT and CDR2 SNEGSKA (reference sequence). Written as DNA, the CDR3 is TGCAGTGCTCATCAGACAGGGGGCTATGGCTACACCTTC. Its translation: CSAHQTGGYGYTF.

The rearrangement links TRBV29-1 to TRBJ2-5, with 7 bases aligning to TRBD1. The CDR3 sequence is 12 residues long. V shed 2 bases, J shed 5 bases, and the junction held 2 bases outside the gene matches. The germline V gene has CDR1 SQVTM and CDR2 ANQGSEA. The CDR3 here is CSVEYRGETQYF. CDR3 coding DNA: TGCAGCGTTGAATACAGGGGTGAGACCCAGTACTTC.

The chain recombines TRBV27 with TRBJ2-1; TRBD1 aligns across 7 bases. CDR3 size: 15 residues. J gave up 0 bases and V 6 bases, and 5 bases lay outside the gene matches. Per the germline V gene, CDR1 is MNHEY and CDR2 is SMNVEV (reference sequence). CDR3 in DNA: TGTGCCAGCAGGGGGGACAGTGACTCCTACAATGAGCAGTTCTTC. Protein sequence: CASRGDSDSYNEQFF.

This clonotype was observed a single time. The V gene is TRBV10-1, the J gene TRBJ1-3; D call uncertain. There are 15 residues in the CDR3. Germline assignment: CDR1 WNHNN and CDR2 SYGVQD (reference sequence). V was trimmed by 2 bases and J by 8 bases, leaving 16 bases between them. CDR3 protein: CASSEIFRGEDTIYF. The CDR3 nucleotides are TGCGCCAGCAGTGAGATCTTCCGGGGTGAGGACACCATATATTTT.